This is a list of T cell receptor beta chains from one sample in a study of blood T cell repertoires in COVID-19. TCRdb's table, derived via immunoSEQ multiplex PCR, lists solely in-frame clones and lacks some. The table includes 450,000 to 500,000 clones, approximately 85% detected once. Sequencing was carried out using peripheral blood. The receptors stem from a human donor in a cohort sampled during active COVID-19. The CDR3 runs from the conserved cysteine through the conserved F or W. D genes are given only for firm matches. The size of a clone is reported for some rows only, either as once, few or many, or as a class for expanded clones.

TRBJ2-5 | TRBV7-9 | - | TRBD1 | TGTGCCAGCAGCCCTTCCCTGACAGGGACAGAGACCCAGTACTTC | CASSPSLTGTETQYF
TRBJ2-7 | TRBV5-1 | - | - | TGCGCCAGCAGAGCGACAGGTCCCTACGAGCAGTACTTC | CASRATGPYEQYF
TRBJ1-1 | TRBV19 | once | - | TGTGCCAGTACCCTCGGGGGGGCTGAAGCTTTCTTT | CASTLGGAEAFF
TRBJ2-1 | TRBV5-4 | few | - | TGTGCCAGCAGAAGAGTCCTTAGCGGTTCCTACAATGAGCAGTTCTTC | CASRRVLSGSYNEQFF
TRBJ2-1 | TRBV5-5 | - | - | TGTGCCAGCAGCCTAGGACCGGAGGGCTACAATGAGCAGTTCTTC | CASSLGPEGYNEQFF
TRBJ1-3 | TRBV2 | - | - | TGTGCCAGCAGTGGCGGGGGAGGAAACACCATATATTTT | CASSGGGGNTIYF
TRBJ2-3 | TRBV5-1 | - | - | TGCGCCAGCAGCTTGGCCGCACGCGATTCGGATACGCAGTATTTT | CASSLAARDSDTQYF
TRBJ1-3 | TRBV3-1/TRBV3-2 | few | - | TGTGCCAGCAGCCAAGGAGGGCAGACCTCTGGAAACACCATATATTTT | CASSQGGQTSGNTIYF
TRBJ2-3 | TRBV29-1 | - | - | TGCAGCGCGCAGAGAGGTCGAAATACGCAGTATTTT | CSAQRGRNTQYF
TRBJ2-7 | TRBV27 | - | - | TGTGCCAGCAGTTTTCGGGGTAGCTACGAGCAGTACTTC | CASSFRGSYEQYF
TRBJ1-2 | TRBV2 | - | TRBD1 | TGTGCCAGCAGCCTAACAGGGGTGGGCGGCTACACCTTC | CASSLTGVGGYTF
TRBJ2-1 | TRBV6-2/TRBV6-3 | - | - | TGTGCCAGCAGTGATCCTAGGGGTCGGTGGTACGAGCAGTTCTTC | CASSDPRGRWYEQFF
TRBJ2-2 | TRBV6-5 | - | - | TGTGCCAGCAATAATCAGCGGGACACCGGGGAGCTGTTTTTT | CASNNQRDTGELFF
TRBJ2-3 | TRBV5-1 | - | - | TGCGCCAGCAGCTTGGAGGGCGGGATGGATACGCAGTATTTT | CASSLEGGMDTQYF
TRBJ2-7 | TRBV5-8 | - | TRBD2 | TGTGCCAGCAGCTTGGTAGCGGGAGGACCTTTAGGGCAGTACTTC | CASSLVAGGPLGQYF
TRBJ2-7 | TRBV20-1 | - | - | TGCAGTGCTAGTAAGCCCCTAGACGAGCAGTACTTC | CSASKPLDEQYF
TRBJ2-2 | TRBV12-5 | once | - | TGTGCTAGTGGTTTGGTACACGGGGGTACGTCCGGGGAGCTGTTTTTT | CASGLVHGGTSGELFF
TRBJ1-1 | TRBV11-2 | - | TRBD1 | TGTGCCAGCAGCCCCCCGACAGGGATGAACACTGAAGCTTTCTTT | CASSPPTGMNTEAFF
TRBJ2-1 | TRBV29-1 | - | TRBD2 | TGCAGCTCGAGCGGGAGTGGGTACAATGAGCAGTTCTTC | CSSSGSGYNEQFF
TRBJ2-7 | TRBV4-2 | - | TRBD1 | TGTGCCAGCAGCTCCGGGACAGGGTTTTCCTACGAGCAGTACTTC | CASSSGTGFSYEQYF
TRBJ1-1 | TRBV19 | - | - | TGTGCCAGTAGTATATCGCGGGGGCGGACTGAAGCTTTCTTT | CASSISRGRTEAFF
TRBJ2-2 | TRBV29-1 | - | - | TGCAGCGTTCAATCCGGGGAGCTGTTTTTT | CSVQSGELFF
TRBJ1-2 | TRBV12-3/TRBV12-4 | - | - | TGTGCCAGCAGTGACGGCCGGAGAGAGGGCTACACCTTC | CASSDGRREGYTF
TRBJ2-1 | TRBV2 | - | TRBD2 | TGTGCCAGCAAGAAGACGGACGGCTCGGGGGGTGAGCAGTTCTTC | CASKKTDGSGGEQFF
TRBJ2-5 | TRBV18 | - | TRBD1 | TGTGCCAGCTCACCAACGACAGGGGGCGCACAGACCCAGTACTTC | CASSPTTGGAQTQYF
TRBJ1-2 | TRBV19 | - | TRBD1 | TGTGCCAGTAGTATAGGAGGACAGGCCTATGGCTACACCTTC | CASSIGGQAYGYTF
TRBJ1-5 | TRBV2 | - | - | TGTGCCAGCAGTGACAGGGCCTACAATCAGCCCCAGCATTTT | CASSDRAYNQPQHF
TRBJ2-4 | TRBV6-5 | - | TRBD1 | TGTGCCAGCCGGGCCCCTAGGGGGCCAGGGAACATTCAGTACTTC | CASRAPRGPGNIQYF
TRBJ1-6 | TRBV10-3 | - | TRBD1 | TGTGCCATGAGCTCGGGACAGAATAATTCACCCCTCCACTTT | CAMSSGQNNSPLHF
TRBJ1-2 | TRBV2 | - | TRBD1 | TGTGCCAGCAGTCCGAGTACACAGGGGAACTATGGCTACACCTTC | CASSPSTQGNYGYTF
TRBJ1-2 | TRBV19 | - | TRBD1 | TGTGCCAGTAGTGCCGCCGGGACAGGGGACTATGGCTACACCTTC | CASSAAGTGDYGYTF
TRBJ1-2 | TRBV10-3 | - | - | TGTGCCATCAGTGAGTCCGTGGCTCGGGCGGGGGCAGGCTATGGCTACACCTTC | CAISESVARAGAGYGYTF
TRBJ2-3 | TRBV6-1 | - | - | TGTGCCAGCAGTGAGGGTCGGCCGCCTACAGCTACGCAGTATTTT | CASSEGRPPTATQYF
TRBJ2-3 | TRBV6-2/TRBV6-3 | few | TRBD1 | TGTGCCAGCAGTTACCCCTCCCGTGGCGGACAGGGCAGCACAGATACGCAGTATTTT | CASSYPSRGGQGSTDTQYF
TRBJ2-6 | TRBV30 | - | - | TGTGCCTCACCATTCTCTAGGGCCAACGTCCTGACTTTC | CASPFSRANVLTF
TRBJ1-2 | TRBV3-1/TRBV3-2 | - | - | TGTGCCAGCAGCCAAAGACAGTATGGCTACACCTTC | CASSQRQYGYTF
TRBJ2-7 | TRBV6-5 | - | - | TGTGCCGTCAGAAGGGGGGCGGGAGCGGATGAGCAGTACTTC | CAVRRGAGADEQYF
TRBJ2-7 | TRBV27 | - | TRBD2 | TGTGCCAGCAGTTTTGCGGGAGGGCCCTACGAGCAGTACTTC | CASSFAGGPYEQYF
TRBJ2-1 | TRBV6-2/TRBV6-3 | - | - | TGTGCCAGCAGTTACTCGATGGGCCTAGCGTCCCCTAGGGACGAGCAGTTCTTC | CASSYSMGLASPRDEQFF
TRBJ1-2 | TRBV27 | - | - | TGTGCCAGCAGTTTACGGGTTTCTGGCAACTATGGCTACACCTTC | CASSLRVSGNYGYTF
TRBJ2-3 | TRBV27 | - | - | TGTGCCAGCAAAGGACAGACCTTCACAGATACGCAGTATTTT | CASKGQTFTDTQYF
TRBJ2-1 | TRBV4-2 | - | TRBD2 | TGTGCCAGCAGCCAAGCGTCGCCCCAGCGGGAGGGCCCGAAGCAGTTCTTC | CASSQASPQREGPKQFF
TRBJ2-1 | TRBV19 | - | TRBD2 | TGTGCCAGTAGTATAGGAGCGGGAGTGTCGAATGAGCAGTTCTTC | CASSIGAGVSNEQFF
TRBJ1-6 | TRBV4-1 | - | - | TGCGCCAGCAGCCAAGATAAGGGGGTTAATTCACCCCTCCACTTT | CASSQDKGVNSPLHF
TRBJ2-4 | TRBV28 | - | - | TGTGCCAGCAGTTTAGGCGGTTTCCCCCTAAACATTCAGTACTTC | CASSLGGFPLNIQYF
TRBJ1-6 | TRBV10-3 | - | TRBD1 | TGTGCCATCAAGGCGGGGACAGAAAATTCACCCCTCCACTTT | CAIKAGTENSPLHF
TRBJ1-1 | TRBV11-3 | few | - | TGTGCCAGCAGCTCCAGGGCACGCCCGACTGAAGCTTTCTTT | CASSSRARPTEAFF
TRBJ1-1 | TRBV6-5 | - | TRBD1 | TGTGCCAGCAGCCGGGACAGGGGGGATGAAGCTTTCTTT | CASSRDRGDEAFF
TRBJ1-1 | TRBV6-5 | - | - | TGTGCCATCCGCCGACGGAGGAACACTGAAGCTTTCTTT | CAIRRRRNTEAFF
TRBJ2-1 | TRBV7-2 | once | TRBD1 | TGTGCCAGCAGCTTACTGGGGACAGGGCTGTTCTTC | CASSLLGTGLFF
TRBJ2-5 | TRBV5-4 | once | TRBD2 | TGTGCCAGCAGCTTGGTCGCTAGCGGAGAGACCCAGTACTTC | CASSLVASGETQYF
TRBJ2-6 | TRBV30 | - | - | TGTGCCTGGGCAGGGTCTGGGGCCAACGTCCTGACTTTC | CAWAGSGANVLTF
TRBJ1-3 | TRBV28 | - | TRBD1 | TGTGCCAGCAGCCTTCACAGGGGCTCTGGAAACACCATATATTTT | CASSLHRGSGNTIYF
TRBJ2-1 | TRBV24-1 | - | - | TGTGCCACCAGTGACGGAGGGTCCAATGAGCAGTTCTTC | CATSDGGSNEQFF